Each of the 17 T cell receptor beta chains below was sequenced from the same sample in a study of CD8 T cells in ankylosing spondylitis. Overall study results and limits: Blood of patients with ankylosing spondylitis appeared to be characterized by a TCR beta motif of eight highly homologous variants.

Their antigens are not known. From the 5' RACE reads, TCRdb called clonotypes with MiXCR, one entry per CDR3 protein. The repertoire consists of 670,000 or so distinct CDR3 sequences, with over 15% occurring once and the leading ten covering over 15%. The sample taken for sequencing was blood, either unsorted or a sorted T cell fraction (not recorded which). Receptors were obtained from a male donor with ankylosing spondylitis.

This chain uses TRBV7-9 with TRBJ1-2, with D possibly matching TRBD1 (5 bases). Germline CDR1 is SEHNR and CDR2 is FQNEAQ (reference sequence). The CDR3 consists of 16 residues. The V and J ends lost 4 bases and 5 bases respectively, with 20 bases between them. The CDR3 is CASSSSRDGAFYGYTF. The CDR3, as DNA: TGTGCCAGCAGCTCCAGCCGGGACGGAGCTTTTTATGGCTACACCTTC.

The rearrangement links TRBV6-1 to TRBJ1-5; D ambiguous. V dropped 5 bases and J dropped 7 bases, with 12 bases sitting between them. The germline V gene encodes CDR1 MNHNS and CDR2 SASEGT. The CDR3 sequence is 13 residues long. CDR3 nucleotides: TGTGCCAGCAGTACCAACTCGGGGCAGCCCCAGCATTTT. It encodes CASSTNSGQPQHF.

The CDR3 DNA reads TGCAGCGTTCCCGCTCCGGGACAGGGTGGAAAACTGTTTTTT. This encodes CSVPAPGQGGKLFF. The chain couples TRBV29-1 to TRBJ1-4; 9 positions agree with TRBD1. Trimming at V came to 5 bases and at J to 10 bases, leaving 11 bases not matched to a gene. Germline V CDR1 and CDR2: SQVTM, ANQGSEA. The CDR3 runs to 14 residues.

The DNA of the CDR3 is TGCGCCAGCAGCCAAGAAGGGACAGTGGGCTACGAGCAGTACTTC. Encoded protein: CASSQEGTVGYEQYF. The chain couples TRBV4-3 to TRBJ2-7; TRBD1 agrees at 7 bases. With 0 bases clipped from V and 3 bases from J, the junction kept 5 bases outside the gene matches. The CDR3 consists of 15 residues. Per the germline V gene, CDR1 is LGHNA and CDR2 is YSLEER.

This clonotype was counted only a few times. The V call is TRBV5-1, the J call TRBJ2-5; TRBD1 aligns across 10 bases. The V segment lost 0 bases and the J segment 5 bases; nucleotides outside the gene matches: 4. The CDR3 spans 15 residues. The germline V gene encodes CDR1 SGHRS and CDR2 YFSETQ. CDR3 in DNA: TGCGCCAGCAGCTTGGTGACAGGGGGCTATGAGACCCAGTACTTC. Residues: CASSLVTGGYETQYF.

This clonotype came up a few times. The rearrangement links TRBV10-3 to TRBJ1-3; 10 bases are shared with TRBD1. This CDR3 contains 18 residues. Losses at the gene ends were 6 bases for V and 0 bases for J; bases not matched to a gene: 11. Germline V gene lookup returns CDR1 ENHRY and CDR2 SYGVKD. The CDR3: CAIRATGGSAFSGNTIYF. In nucleotides, the CDR3 is TGTGCCATCAGGGCGACAGGGGGCTCGGCTTTCTCTGGAAACACCATATATTTT.

The chain links TRBV4-3 to TRBJ1-1; possibly TRBD1 for D (6 bases). Germline lookup yields CDR1 LGHNA and CDR2 YSLEER. Trimming cost V 2 bases and J 7 bases, with 17 bases left between them. This CDR3 region has 15 residues. CDR3 loop: CASSQRRDTAYEAFF. The CDR3 nucleotides read TGCGCCAGCAGCCAACGCCGGGACACTGCCTATGAAGCTTTCTTT.

This chain's CDR3 is CATSFFLGDTEAFF. The CDR3 nucleotides read TGTGCCACCAGTTTTTTTTTGGGAGACACTGAAGCTTTCTTT. This chain connects TRBV24-1 to TRBJ1-1; D is ambiguous. The CDR3 consists of 14 residues. Germline V gene data show CDR1 as KGHDR and CDR2 as SFDVKD. V was clipped by 6 bases and J by 3 bases, with 13 bases between them.

This clonotype was counted a few times. V usage is TRBV29-1 and J usage is TRBJ1-1; D remains unclear. Germline V CDR1 and CDR2: SQVTM, ANQGSEA. This CDR3 region has 10 residues. Trimming removed 3 bases from V and 7 bases from J, with 6 bases in between. CDR3 loop: CSVELGEAFF. CDR3 DNA sequence: TGCAGCGTTGAGCTGGGTGAAGCTTTCTTT.

The gene calls are TRBV5-1 and TRBJ1-4; D is uncertain. The CDR3 contains 16 residues. Between the trimmed V and J ends, which lost 0 bases and 0 bases, there was a span of 9 bases. From germline, CDR1 is SGHRS and CDR2 YFSETQ. The CDR3 coding sequence is TGCGCCAGCAGCTTGGCAGGACGCGCAACTAATGAAAAACTGTTTTTT. Translated: CASSLAGRATNEKLFF.

This clonotype was observed a handful of times. This chain links TRBV5-6 with TRBJ1-2; the D gene is possibly TRBD1 (5 bases). This CDR3 contains 13 residues. V was clipped by 1 base and J by 2 bases, with 6 bases between them. Germline assignment: CDR1 SGHDT and CDR2 YYEEEE. CDR3 loop: CASSLWDNYGYTF. The DNA of the CDR3 is TGTGCCAGCAGCTTGTGGGACAACTATGGCTACACCTTC.

This clonotype was detected ten times or more. V is TRBV5-1 and J is TRBJ2-7; D tentatively reads TRBD1 or TRBD2 (5 bases each). Germline V lookup: CDR1 SGHRS, CDR2 YFSETQ. The CDR3 sequence is 13 residues long. V lost 5 bases, J lost 6 bases, and 15 bases lay in between. The DNA of the CDR3 is TGCGCCAGCAGTAGGGACGGCGGACCCGAGCAGTACTTC. The encoded protein is CASSRDGGPEQYF. Full variable domain (missing parts from reference TRBV5-1 and TRBJ2-7): KAGVTQTPRYLIKTRGQQVTLSCSPISGHRSVSWYQQTPGQGLQFLFEYFSETQRNKGNFPGRFSGRQFSNSRSEMNVSTLELGDSALYLCASSRDGGPEQYFGPGTRLTVT.

This clonotype was observed a few times. The rearrangement joins TRBV20-1 to TRBJ1-5; 8 bases match TRBD1. The junction had 5 bases not matched to a gene; V was cut back by 0 bases and J by 4 bases. Germline CDR1 and CDR2: DFQATT and SNEGSKA (reference sequence). This CDR3 is built from 15 residues. CDR3 loop: CSARDRGPRNQPQHF. CDR3 coding DNA: TGCAGTGCTAGAGACAGGGGGCCTAGGAATCAGCCCCAGCATTTT.

This chain links TRBV11-2 with TRBJ1-6, with TRBD1 as a possible D gene (5 bases). Trimming left V 8 bases short and J 8 bases short, with 13 bases between. CDR1 and CDR2 from the germline V gene are SGHAT and FQNNGV. This CDR3 comprises 13 residues. The CDR3 DNA reads as TGTGCCAGCCTCCCCGAAGGGGATTCACCCCTCCACTTT. Protein product: CASLPEGDSPLHF.

V is TRBV6-2 or TRBV6-3 and J is TRBJ2-7, with a possible D match to TRBD2 (7 bases). Germline V gene lookup returns CDR1 MNHEY and CDR2 SVGEGT. This CDR3 comprises 15 residues. V lost 2 bases and J 2 bases, leaving 13 bases between the germline ends. The CDR3 nucleotides read TGTGCCAGCAGTTACGGGGGGGCGGCCCCCTACGAGCAGTACTTC. Encoded protein: CASSYGGAAPYEQYF.

The rearrangement uses TRBV29-1 and TRBJ2-1; TRBD1 matches 7 bases. V was pared by 3 bases and J by 9 bases, with 5 bases of the junction left unmatched. Germline loops: CDR1 SQVTM, CDR2 ANQGSEA. The CDR3 totals 12 residues. The CDR3 sequence is CSVEGQSLEQFF. The CDR3 bases are TGCAGCGTTGAGGGACAGTCACTTGAGCAGTTCTTC.

This clonotype has only a few counts. The rearrangement links TRBV4-1 to TRBJ2-2; 11 bases align to TRBD2. The CDR3 runs 17 residues. With 5 bases clipped from V and 3 bases from J, the junction kept 8 bases outside the gene matches. Germline CDR1 reads MGHRA; CDR2 reads YSYEKL. In DNA, the CDR3 is TGCGCCAGCAGCGCAACCGGGACTAGCGGATACACCGGGGAGCTGTTTTTT. Amino acids: CASSATGTSGYTGELFF.